The 6 T cell receptor beta chains given below trace back to one sample, sequenced in a study of a mutant IDH1 vaccine in newly diagnosed glioma. These TCRs' antigens remain unknown. Regarding time point: week 23, last vaccination. Vaccine doses each comprised 300 ug of mutant IDH1 20-mer peptide, with topical imiquimod. The assay was immunoSEQ multiplex PCR, and TCRdb's table has in-frame clones only and misses some. The sample consists of about 56,000 clones, about 90% of them appearing once. The sample here was PBMCs, taken from a glioma patient whose treatment included an IDH1 peptide vaccine. The receptors were gathered from a man aged 40-49 years with glioma.

The chain couples TRBV9 to TRBJ1-1; 7 positions agree with TRBD1. CDR1 SGDLS and CDR2 YYNGEE come from the germline V gene. The junction had 9 bases not matched to a gene; V was cut back by 0 bases and J by 4 bases. The CDR3 has 16 residues. The DNA of the CDR3 is TGTGCCAGCAGCGTAGCAGGGGACAGAGGGGGCACTGAAGCTTTCTTT. This sequence encodes CASSVAGDRGGTEAFF.

The chain is built from TRBV5-1 and TRBJ2-5; D not certain. V gave up 3 bases and J gave up 0 bases, with 3 bases separating them. The CDR3 is 12 residues long. CDR1 SGHRS and CDR2 YFSETQ come from the germline V gene. The CDR3 protein is CASSSNQETQYF. CDR3 in DNA: TGCGCCAGCAGCTCAAACCAAGAGACCCAGTACTTC. Looking up the rest from reference TRBV5-1 and TRBJ2-5 gives the full variable domain: KAGVTQTPRYLIKTRGQQVTLSCSPISGHRSVSWYQQTPGQGLQFLFEYFSETQRNKGNFPGRFSGRQFSNSRSEMNVSTLELGDSALYLCASSSNQETQYFGPGTRLLVL.

The V gene is TRBV7-3, the J gene TRBJ2-3; D not certain. Between the trimmed V and J ends, which lost 5 bases and 8 bases, there was a span of 14 bases. The CDR3 covers 13 residues. Germline V gene data show CDR1 as SGHTA and CDR2 as FQGTGA. The CDR3 reads CASSPESSGTQYF. CDR3 nucleotide sequence: TGTGCCAGCAGCCCCGAGTCCTCAGGTACGCAGTATTTT.

The chain recombines TRBV14 with TRBJ2-1; 13 positions match TRBD2. There are 14 residues in the CDR3. Unmatched junction bases numbered 7, after V lost 6 bases and J lost 11 bases. Germline assignment: CDR1 SGHDN and CDR2 FVKESK. The CDR3 reads CASRDRTSGSKQFF. For the CDR3, the DNA is TGTGCCAGCAGAGACCGGACTAGCGGGAGTAAGCAGTTCTTC.

The genes are TRBV5-1 and TRBJ2-5; D gene unclear. There are 15 residues in the CDR3. The germline V and J ends were trimmed by 1 base and 1 base, with 11 bases remaining between them. Per the germline V gene, CDR1 is SGHRS and CDR2 is YFSETQ. The CDR3 DNA sequence: TGCGCCAGCAGCTTGCAATCGGACGGCCAAGAGACCCAGTACTTC. Translating gives CASSLQSDGQETQYF.

The chain has TRBV7-9 and TRBJ2-7; weak D call: TRBD2 (5 bases). V lost 6 bases to trimming and J lost 6 bases, with 15 bases between them. The germline V gene has CDR1 SEHNR and CDR2 FQNEAQ (reference sequence). The CDR3 sequence is 13 residues long. CDR3 sequence: CASSHKPGGEQYF. DNA of the CDR3: TGTGCCAGCAGTCACAAACCTGGAGGCGAGCAGTACTTC.